What follows describes a single TCR beta chain. Its cognate antigen is unknown. Repertoires were generated with immunoSEQ multiplex PCR, while TCRdb's copy carries only in-frame clones and drops some. The repertoire holds over 150,000 clones, with 55% to 85% as singletons. The CDR3 spans 15 residues. The V end lost 3 bases, the J end lost 2 bases, and 8 bases lay between the germline ends. CDR1 SGHAT and CDR2 FQNNGV come from the germline V gene. This entry comes from a study of cytotoxic CD8 clonotypes in ibrutinib-treated CLL. As for the study in general: A median roughly 11 months of treatment, range 6 to 36, preceded the collection of response samples. Overall study findings and caveats: Clonality went up at ibrutinib response and then declined back toward baseline at progression. Public clonotypes, found uncommonly, either contracted or stayed stable on treatment.

The source material was PBMCs, sampled after 24 months of ibrutinib treatment. The receptor was isolated from a human donor with chronic lymphocytic leukemia. The chain uses TRBV11-2 and TRBJ2-6; a weak D match, TRBD1 (5 bases). The CDR3 nucleotides read TGTGCCAGCAGCTTTAGGGGAACTGGGGCCAACGTCCTGACTTTC. The encoded protein is CASSFRGTGANVLTF. Combining the CDR3 with reference TRBV11-2 and TRBJ2-6 gives the whole variable domain EAGVAQSPRYKIIEKRQSVAFWCNPISGHATLYWYQQILGQGPKLLIQFQNNGVVDDSQLPKDRFSAERLKGVDSTLKIQPAKLEDSAVYLCASSFRGTGANVLTFGAGSRLTVL.